What follows are 20 T cell receptor beta chains derived from one specimen sequenced in a study of blood T cells in healthy people across ages (dated by TCRdb to between 2014 and 2016). Receptors were amplified or captured by 5' RACE. A second PCR of about 7 to 12 cycles was run with a J-beta primer mix and a sample-barcoded 5' primer. The public reads were run again by TCRdb, first through fastp at Q25 and then through MiXCR, and only productive beta chains were kept. Each record represents a unique CDR3 protein, reported with the most common genes and DNA among its rows. The sample data list approximately 1,700,000 distinct CDR3 sequences, and about two fifths of these were observed just once. The top ten clonotypes cover around 23% of the sample. Source material: blood. These receptors were obtained from a human donor in good health.

This clonotype has more than one count but fewer than ten. The chain couples TRBV29-1 to TRBJ1-4; the D is unclear. The CDR3 runs 14 residues. Germline assignment: CDR1 SQVTM and CDR2 ANQGSEA. The V end lost 6 bases, the J end lost 5 bases, and 16 bases lay between the germline ends. CDR3 nucleotides: TGCAGCGTCTGGAGACGGAGTCCCAATGAAAAACTGTTTTTT. Protein sequence: CSVWRRSPNEKLFF.

The rearrangement uses TRBV7-3 and TRBJ2-6, with D unclear. V lost 6 bases, J lost 4 bases, and 10 bases lay in between. The CDR3 runs to 14 residues. CDR1 and CDR2 (germline): SGHTA, FQGTGA. In DNA, the CDR3 is TGTGCCAGCAGACTCGCCGGAGGGGCCAACGTCCTGACTTTC. Amino acids: CASRLAGGANVLTF.

This clonotype was counted a few times. The V gene is TRBV5-1, the J gene TRBJ1-2; 7 bases are a match to TRBD1. Germline V lookup: CDR1 SGHRS, CDR2 YFSETQ. J gave up 7 bases and V 0 bases, and 9 bases lay outside the gene matches. The CDR3 extends over 15 amino acids. CDR3 DNA sequence: TGCGCCAGCAGCTTGGAGACAGGGAGGGTTTCTGGCTACACCTTC. The encoded protein is CASSLETGRVSGYTF.

This clonotype was observed a few times. The chain has TRBV29-1 and TRBJ2-1; 16 bases fit TRBD2. The V segment lost 8 bases and the J segment 4 bases; nucleotides outside the gene matches: 8. Germline V gene sequence: CDR1 SQVTM, CDR2 ANQGSEA. The CDR3 has 16 amino acids. CDR3 sequence (DNA): TGCAGCTTTGGGACTAGCGGGGGGGCCTCGTACAATGAGCAGTTCTTC. This translates into CSFGTSGGASYNEQFF.

The genes are TRBV20-1 and TRBJ2-1; D remains unclear. V was shortened by 0 bases and J by 8 bases, with 20 bases between the two germline ends. Germline V gene sequence: CDR1 DFQATT, CDR2 SNEGSKA (reference sequence). The CDR3 totals 16 residues. The CDR3 DNA reads as TGCAGTGCTAGAGATCTTAGGCAGGAGTATAGAGATGAGCAGTTCTTC. This encodes CSARDLRQEYRDEQFF.

This clonotype was seen a few times. V and J are TRBV9 and TRBJ2-5, with unresolved D. Deletions cut 0 bases from V and 4 bases from J, with 10 bases between. Germline assignment: CDR1 SGDLS and CDR2 YYNGEE. The CDR3 covers 14 residues. The CDR3 nucleotides are TGTGCCAGCAGCGTAGGAGATTTCAGAGAGACCCAGTACTTC. It codes for CASSVGDFRETQYF.

As DNA, the CDR3 is TGCGCCAGCAGCTCGACACCCGGACAGACTGAAAAACTGTTTTTT. Translating it yields CASSSTPGQTEKLFF. The chain couples TRBV5-1 to TRBJ1-4; D possibly corresponds to TRBD1 (6 bases). Germline assignment: CDR1 SGHRS and CDR2 YFSETQ. Deletions cut 3 bases from V and 7 bases from J, with 16 bases between. The CDR3 length is 15 residues.

The rearrangement joins TRBV7-2 to TRBJ2-5; 9 bases line up with TRBD1. From germline, CDR1 is SGHTA and CDR2 FQGNSA. The CDR3 extends over 13 amino acids. J lost 13 bases, V lost 5 bases, and 11 bases had no gene match. CDR3 bases: TGTGCCAGCAGCCCCGGGACAGGGAACGAGCGGTACTTC. Protein product: CASSPGTGNERYF.

The rearrangement uses TRBV4-3 and TRBJ2-1; no clear D gene. The CDR3 is 17 residues long. With 1 base removed from V and 9 bases from J, the gap between germline ends came to 22 bases. Per the germline V gene, CDR1 is LGHNA and CDR2 is YSLEER. The CDR3 loop reads CASSQGAGHLPPFEQFF. CDR3 nucleotide sequence: TGCGCCAGCAGCCAAGGAGCAGGTCACCTACCTCCGTTTGAGCAGTTCTTC.

The chain couples TRBV2 to TRBJ1-1; D not certain. This CDR3 region has 12 residues. Germline V gives CDR1 SNHLY, CDR2 FYNNEI. The V gene lost 4 bases and the J gene lost 8 bases, with 11 bases spanning the gap. The CDR3 protein is CASSVSALEAFF. As DNA, the CDR3 is TGTGCCAGCAGTGTGTCCGCCTTAGAAGCTTTCTTT.

This clonotype was found a few times. The chain couples TRBV5-1 to TRBJ1-2; maybe TRBD1 (6 bases). This CDR3 spans 15 amino acids. V lost 0 bases and J lost 4, with 13 bases in between. CDR1 is SGHRS, CDR2 YFSETQ, per germline. The CDR3: CASSLGQATVYGYTF. CDR3 nucleotides: TGCGCCAGCAGCTTGGGACAGGCTACCGTCTATGGCTACACCTTC.

The J gene is TRBJ2-1, the V gene TRBV2; 7 nucleotides align to TRBD1. CDR3 size: 14 residues. Germline lookup yields CDR1 SNHLY and CDR2 FYNNEI. The V and J ends lost 7 bases and 7 bases, in that order; junction bases with no gene match: 10. CDR3 sequence reads: CASNSQGVRNEQFF. As DNA, the CDR3 is TGTGCCAGCAACTCTCAGGGGGTTAGGAATGAGCAGTTCTTC.

The chain combines TRBV12-3 or TRBV12-4 with TRBJ2-5; no clear D gene. CDR3 length: 13 residues. The V gene lost 7 bases and the J gene lost 0 bases, with 9 bases spanning the gap. The CDR3 nucleotides are TGTGCCAGCAAAGCCCTCCACCAAGAGACCCAGTACTTC. Translating it yields CASKALHQETQYF.

As to this clonotype: At one boundary the junction diverges from the germline segment, which might be a read error. The chain uses TRBV9 and TRBJ2-1, with 9 bases that match TRBD1. Germline CDR1 SGDLS, CDR2 YYNGEE. This CDR3 region has 16 residues. CDR3: CAGSLPGGTGQGEQFF. DNA of the CDR3: TGTGCCGGCAGCCTGCCTGGCGGGACAGGGCAGGGTGAGCAGTTCTTC. Variable domain in full (rest from reference TRBV9 and TRBJ2-1): DSGVTQTPKHLITATGQRVTLRCSPRSGDLSVYWYQQSLDQGLQFLIQYYNGEERAKGNILERFSAQQFPDLHSELNLSSLELGDSALYFCAGSLPGGTGQGEQFFGPGTRLTVL.

The chain carries TRBV12-5 and TRBJ1-5; 8 bases align to TRBD1. The CDR3 has 12 amino acids. Germline V gene data show CDR1 as LGHNT and CDR2 as FRNRAP. The J segment lost 7 bases and the V segment lost 7 bases, leaving 3 bases of the junction unmatched. This CDR3 reads CASADRDQPQHF. Here the CDR3 DNA reads TGTGCTAGTGCGGACAGGGACCAGCCCCAGCATTTT.

In its sample, this clonotype was seen many times. The gene calls are TRBV12-3 or TRBV12-4 and TRBJ2-3; either TRBD1 or TRBD2 may supply D (5 bases each). The CDR3 consists of 14 residues. V lost 6 bases and J lost 3, with 13 bases in between. The CDR3 is CASSFWGSTDTQYF. The CDR3 DNA is TGTGCCAGCAGCTTCTGGGGGAGTACAGATACGCAGTATTTT.

This chain joins TRBV7-2 and TRBJ2-7; 7 bases are a match to TRBD1. V shed 4 bases, J shed 4 bases, and the junction held 10 bases outside the gene matches. The CDR3 is 15 residues long. CDR1 is SGHTA and CDR2 is FQGNSA in the germline V gene. The CDR3 DNA reads as TGTGCCAGCAGCTCGAGGTACGGGACAGTTTACGAGCAGTACTTC. Its protein is CASSSRYGTVYEQYF.

CDR3 sequence reads: CAWSVGNTIYF. CDR3 coding DNA: TGTGCCTGGAGTGTAGGAAACACCATATATTTT. The J gene is TRBJ1-3, the V gene TRBV30; no definite D call. Germline V gives CDR1 GTSNPN, CDR2 SVGIG (reference sequence). V was shortened by 0 bases and J by 4 bases, with 1 base between the two germline ends. This CDR3 is 11 amino acids long. The entire variable domain, with the rest obtained from reference TRBV30 and TRBJ1-3, is as follows: SQTIHQWPATLVQPVGSPLSLECTVEGTSNPNLYWYRQAAGRGLQLLFYSVGIGQISSEVPQNLSASRPQDRQFILSSKKLLLSDSGFYLCAWSVGNTIYFGEGSWLTVV.

This clonotype was recorded a few times. This chain joins TRBV7-9 and TRBJ1-2; TRBD1 agrees at 9 bases. CDR1 and CDR2 (germline): SEHNR, FQNEAQ (reference sequence). With V trimmed by 2 bases and J by 3 bases, 13 bases remained unmatched. This CDR3 has 18 residues. The CDR3 protein is CASSLKALDRGIDYGYTF. CDR3 DNA sequence: TGTGCCAGCAGCTTAAAAGCCCTGGACAGGGGTATTGACTATGGCTACACCTTC. Full variable domain (rest looked up from reference TRBV7-9 and TRBJ1-2): DTGVSQNPRHKITKRGQNVTFRCDPISEHNRLYWYRQTLGQGPEFLTYFQNEAQLEKSRLLSDRFSAERPKGSFSTLEIQRTEQGDSAMYLCASSLKALDRGIDYGYTFGSGTRLTVV.

The genes are TRBV28 and TRBJ2-3; 11 nucleotides match TRBD2. V lost 4 bases, J lost 2 bases, and 11 bases stayed unmatched. CDR1 and CDR2 from the germline V gene are MDHEN and SYDVKM. The CDR3 has 18 residues. For the CDR3, the DNA is TGTGCCAGCAGTTCTACTCGTCTAGCGGGGGGTCCCACAGATACGCAGTATTTT. Translated: CASSSTRLAGGPTDTQYF.